This T cell receptor (beta chain) came from a study of blood T cell repertoires in COVID-19. Background on the study: Acute and convalescent COVID-19 samples came from the United States, Italy and Spain.

Categorization into cohorts depended on clinical history that participants reported. CDR1 and CDR2 (germline): LGHDT, YNNKEL (reference sequence). V gave up 0 bases and J gave up 2 bases; unmatched junction bases: 3. The CDR3 loop spans 16 amino acids. The repertoire was sequenced with immunoSEQ multiplex PCR; TCRdb's copy has only in-frame clones and lacks some. The top ten hold more than 5.5% of the sample, which has under 200,000 clones, 84% seen once. This receptor was taken from a man aged 50 to 59 who had recovered from COVID-19. Sequencing was done on a sample of PBMCs or T cells enriched from blood (not recorded which). The chain has TRBV3-1 (or the pseudogene TRBV3-2) and TRBJ1-3; TRBD1 matches 8 bases. The CDR3 is CASSQDPGGPGNTIYF. The DNA of the CDR3 is TGTGCCAGCAGCCAAGACCCAGGGGGCCCTGGAAACACCATATATTTT.